Listed here are 18 T cell receptor beta chains from one sample, sequenced in a study of identical twins. Via MiXCR, TCRdb re-called the 5' RACE reads, giving one row per CDR3 protein. The repertoire holds some 590,000 distinct CDR3 sequences, with around a tenth as singletons. The same data also contributed to another study, on yellow fever vaccine responses in identical twins.

Material: PBMCs. The source is a woman between 18 and 29 years old in good health.

In this sample, this clonotype turned up a few times. This rearrangement joins TRBV29-1 to TRBJ2-7; TRBD1 is a possible D gene (5 bases). Germline-derived CDR1 and CDR2 are SQVTM and ANQGSEA. This CDR3 is built from 11 residues. V lost 7 bases, J lost 4 bases, and 11 bases lay in between. Here the CDR3 DNA reads TGCAGCGCTAAGACAGATTACGAGCAGTACTTC. Amino acid sequence: CSAKTDYEQYF.

V is TRBV6-2 or TRBV6-3 and J is TRBJ2-1, with no clear D. V was clipped by 7 bases and J by 2 bases, with 6 bases between them. Germline V gene data show CDR1 as MNHEY and CDR2 as SVGEGT. This CDR3 is built from 12 residues. CDR3 residues: CASTSPYNEQFF. The CDR3, as DNA: TGTGCCAGCACGTCTCCCTACAATGAGCAGTTCTTC.

In this sample, this clonotype turned up a few times. V and J are TRBV7-2 and TRBJ2-1, with 7 nucleotides matching TRBD2. This CDR3 comprises 16 residues. CDR1 SGHTA and CDR2 FQGNSA come from the germline V gene. Germline trimming cut 6 bases from V and 9 bases from J; bases unmatched to any gene: 17. DNA of the CDR3: TGTGCCAGCAGTTACACGGGGCGGGGGTCCCCGGGTGAGCAGTTCTTC. Its protein is CASSYTGRGSPGEQFF.

This clonotype was observed a few times. CDR3 amino acids: CASSQDSGSSYNEQFF. For the CDR3, the DNA is TGTGCCAGCAGCCAAGATTCCGGGAGCTCCTACAATGAGCAGTTCTTC. The V call is TRBV4-2, the J call TRBJ2-1; possible D gene TRBD2, 6 bases. CDR1 and CDR2 from the germline V gene are LGHNA and YNFKEQ. The CDR3 contains 16 residues. V was clipped by 0 bases and J by 0 bases, with 9 bases between them.

In this sample, this clonotype turned up many times. This chain connects TRBV9 to TRBJ2-2, with TRBD1 matching 7 bases. The CDR3 has 17 amino acids. The trim removed 0 bases at V and 0 bases at J, leaving 5 bases unmatched. The V gene's germline CDR1 is SGDLS and CDR2 YYNGEE. The CDR3 nucleotides read TGTGCCAGCAGCGTAGGAGCCGGGACAGCGAACACCGGGGAGCTGTTTTTT. Protein sequence: CASSVGAGTANTGELFF.

This clonotype was detected ten times or more. This chain connects TRBV14 to TRBJ1-1; D not certain. The CDR3 is 14 amino acids. V was shortened by 3 bases and J by 3 bases, with 11 bases between the two germline ends. CDR1 and CDR2 from the germline V gene are SGHDN and FVKESK. The CDR3 bases are TGTGCCAGCAGCCAGACGGGCTTAGACACTGAAGCTTTCTTT. Translated, it gives CASSQTGLDTEAFF.

This clonotype was seen more than once but under ten times. The chain couples TRBV15 to TRBJ2-4; TRBD1 is a possible D gene (6 bases). V gave up 1 base and J gave up 1 base, with 14 bases separating them. The CDR3 consists of 17 residues. The germline CDR1 and CDR2 sequences are LNHNV and YYDKDF (reference sequence). The chain's CDR3 is CATSRVSGAVAKNIQYF. The CDR3 bases are TGTGCCACCAGCAGAGTCTCAGGGGCGGTGGCCAAAAACATTCAGTACTTC.

The chain is built from TRBV29-1 and TRBJ2-7; tentatively, D is TRBD1 (5 bases). The germline CDR1 and CDR2 sequences are SQVTM and ANQGSEA. The CDR3 runs to 12 residues. V was shortened by 7 bases and J by 4 bases, with 14 bases between the two germline ends. The chain's CDR3 is CSGALTVYEQYF. CDR3 DNA: TGCAGCGGGGCGCTGACAGTATACGAGCAGTACTTC.

About this clonotype: A much larger clone sits a single nucleotide away, making a read error possible. V gene TRBV6-1 combines with J gene TRBJ2-1; 9 bases map to TRBD2. Germline CDR1 MNHNS, CDR2 SASEGT. V was clipped by 3 bases and J by 2 bases; unmatched bases: 2. This CDR3 is built from 15 residues. The CDR3 here is CASSERGGPYNEQFF. In DNA, the CDR3 is TGTGCCAGCAGTGAGCGGGGGGGCCCCTACAATGAGCAGTTCTTC.

This clonotype came up many times. This rearrangement joins TRBV4-1 to TRBJ1-5; D ambiguous. The CDR3 extends over 15 amino acids. The germline CDR1 and CDR2 sequences are MGHRA and YSYEKL. V was trimmed by 0 bases and J by 5 bases, leaving 11 bases between them. The CDR3 region is CASSQDGVSDQPQHF. The CDR3 nucleotides read TGCGCCAGCAGCCAAGACGGGGTATCGGATCAGCCCCAGCATTTT.

The chain employs TRBV27 and TRBJ2-1; weak D call: TRBD2 (5 bases). CDR1 and CDR2 (germline): MNHEY, SMNVEV (reference sequence). This CDR3 has 16 residues. Trimming cost V 6 bases and J 5 bases, with 20 bases left between them. The CDR3 loop is CASSELERVEDNEQFF. The DNA of the CDR3 is TGTGCCAGCAGCGAGTTGGAGAGGGTAGAAGACAATGAGCAGTTCTTC.

This clonotype has at least ten counts. The chain combines TRBV4-3 with TRBJ2-1; 8 bases align to TRBD2. The CDR3 runs to 17 residues. CDR1 is LGHNA, CDR2 YSLEER, per germline. Losses at the gene ends were 6 bases for V and 5 bases for J; bases not matched to a gene: 15. The CDR3 nucleotides are TGCGCCAGCAGTCCCGGCTCGGGACTAGGACCGGACAATGAGCAGTTCTTC. Translation: CASSPGSGLGPDNEQFF.

This clonotype was observed many times. V and J are TRBV29-1 and TRBJ1-2, with unresolved D. The CDR3 contains 15 residues. The V gene lost 3 bases and the J gene lost 5 bases, with 19 bases spanning the gap. CDR1 is SQVTM and CDR2 is ANQGSEA in the germline V gene. The CDR3 region is CSVDPRTDARYGYTF. The DNA of the CDR3 is TGCAGCGTTGACCCAAGAACGGACGCTCGGTATGGCTACACCTTC.

This sequence joins TRBV7-2 and TRBJ2-7, with TRBD1 identical over 8 bases. The J segment lost 12 bases and the V segment lost 0 bases, leaving 7 bases of the junction unmatched. Germline CDR1 and CDR2: SGHTA and FQGNSA. This CDR3 spans 13 amino acids. CDR3 amino acids: CASSLAGRQGWYF. In DNA form, the CDR3 reads TGTGCCAGCAGCTTAGCGGGCCGACAGGGGTGGTACTTC.

This clonotype was recorded at least ten times. The chain combines TRBV7-6 with TRBJ2-3, with TRBD1 identical over 10 bases. The germline V gene has CDR1 SGHVS and CDR2 FNYEAQ. J was trimmed by 2 bases and V by 4 bases; bases with no gene match: 3. This CDR3 is 15 amino acids long. In DNA, the CDR3 is TGTGCCAGCAGCTGGGGGACAGGGGTCACAGATACGCAGTATTTT. This sequence encodes CASSWGTGVTDTQYF.

Many counts were recorded for this clonotype. The rearrangement uses TRBV20-1 and TRBJ2-5, with 9 bases matching TRBD1. With V trimmed by 6 bases and J by 2 bases, 7 bases remained unmatched. The CDR3 has 14 residues. Germline assignment: CDR1 DFQATT and CDR2 SNEGSKA (reference sequence). The DNA for the CDR3 is TGCAGTGCCAATACCGGGACAGGGCAAGAGACCCAGTACTTC. This encodes CSANTGTGQETQYF.

This clonotype was counted a few times. The CDR3 DNA is TGTGCCGGAGGACAGCGCCCGCTTGAAGCTTTCTTT. It codes for CAGGQRPLEAFF. V gene TRBV6-6 combines with J gene TRBJ1-1, with a possible D match to TRBD1 (6 bases). CDR3 size: 12 residues. The germline CDR1 and CDR2 sequences are MNHNY and SVGAGI (reference sequence). Deletions cut 11 bases from V and 7 bases from J, with 17 bases between.

V is TRBV3-1 and J is TRBJ2-5, with D uncertain. The CDR3 totals 14 residues. Trimming stripped 1 base from V and 1 base from J, with 7 bases between. In germline, CDR1 is LGHDT, CDR2 YNNKEL (reference sequence). The CDR3 is CASSQVLTQETQYF. CDR3 nucleotides: TGTGCCAGCAGCCAAGTACTAACCCAAGAGACCCAGTACTTC.